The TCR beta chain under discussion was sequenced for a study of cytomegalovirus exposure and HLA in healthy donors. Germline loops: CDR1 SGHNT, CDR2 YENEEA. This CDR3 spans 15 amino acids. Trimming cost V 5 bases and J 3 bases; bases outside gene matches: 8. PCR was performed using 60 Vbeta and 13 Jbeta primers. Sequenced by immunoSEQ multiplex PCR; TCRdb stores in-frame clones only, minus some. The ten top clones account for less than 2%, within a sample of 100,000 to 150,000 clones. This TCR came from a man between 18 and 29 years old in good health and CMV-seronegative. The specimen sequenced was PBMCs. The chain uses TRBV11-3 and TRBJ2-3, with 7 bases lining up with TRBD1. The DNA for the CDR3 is TGTGCCAGCAGCACCAGACAGGGTCGGACAGATACGCAGTATTTT. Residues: CASSTRQGRTDTQYF.